The clone carrying this T cell receptor (beta chain) has a handful of counts. This record belongs to a study of Ad26.COV2.S vaccination and SARS-CoV-2 variants. Whole-study context: Intramuscular Ad26.COV2.S doses were given once or twice, 56 days apart.

Generated by immunoSEQ multiplex PCR, the TCRdb table keeps only in-frame clones and is missing some. Of hundreds of thousands of clones listed, approximately 92% were seen once; the top ten hold approximately 2.5%. Treatment noted: roughly 19 received Ad26.COV2.S at low or high dose, single or two shots; several received placebo; per-sample allocation not given. Day 63 following the first vaccine or placebo injection was when the samples were taken. Ad26 vector vaccine expressed Wuhan-strain SARS-CoV-2 spike. The source is a person aged 18-65 years who received the Ad26.COV2.S COVID-19 vaccine or a placebo. The sample was peripheral blood, taken in a trial of Ad26.COV2.S vaccine versus placebo.

The CDR3 sequence is CSASHRDGKLFF. CDR3 in DNA: TGCAGTGCTAGTCACAGGGACGGAAAACTGTTTTTT. The genes are TRBV20-1 and TRBJ1-4; D perhaps matches TRBD1 (6 bases). The germline V and J ends were trimmed by 3 bases and 10 bases, with 12 bases remaining between them. Germline V gene sequence: CDR1 DFQATT, CDR2 SNEGSKA (reference sequence). The CDR3 is made up of 12 amino acids.